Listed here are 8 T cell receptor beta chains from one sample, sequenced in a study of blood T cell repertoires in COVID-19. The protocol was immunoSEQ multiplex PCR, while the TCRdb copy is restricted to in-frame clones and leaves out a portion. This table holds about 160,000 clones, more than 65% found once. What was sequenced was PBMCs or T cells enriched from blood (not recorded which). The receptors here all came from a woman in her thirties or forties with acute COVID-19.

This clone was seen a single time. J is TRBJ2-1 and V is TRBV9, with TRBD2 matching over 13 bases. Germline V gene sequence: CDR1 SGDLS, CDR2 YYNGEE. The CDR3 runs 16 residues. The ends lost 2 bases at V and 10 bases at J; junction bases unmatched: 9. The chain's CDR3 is CASSVTSGRFLGEQFF. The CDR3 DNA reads TGTGCCAGCAGCGTGACTAGCGGGAGGTTTCTGGGGGAGCAGTTCTTC.

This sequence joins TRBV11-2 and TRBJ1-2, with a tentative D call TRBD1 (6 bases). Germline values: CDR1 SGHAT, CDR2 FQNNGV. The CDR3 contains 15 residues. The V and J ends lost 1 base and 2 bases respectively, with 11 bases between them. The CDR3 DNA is TGTGCCAGCAGCTTAGGGGCGGGGGGCAACTATGGCTACACCTTC. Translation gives CASSLGAGGNYGYTF.

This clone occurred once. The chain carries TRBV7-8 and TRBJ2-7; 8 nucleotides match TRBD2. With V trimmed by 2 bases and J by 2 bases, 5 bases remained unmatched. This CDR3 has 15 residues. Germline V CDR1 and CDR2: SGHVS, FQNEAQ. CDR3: CASSLKTSVAYEQYF. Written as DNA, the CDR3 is TGTGCCAGCAGCTTAAAGACTAGCGTGGCCTACGAGCAGTACTTC.

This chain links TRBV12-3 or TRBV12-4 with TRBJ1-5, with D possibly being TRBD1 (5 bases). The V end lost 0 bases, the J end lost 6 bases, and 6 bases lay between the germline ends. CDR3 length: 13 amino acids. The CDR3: CASSLARVQPQHF. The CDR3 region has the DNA TGTGCCAGCAGTTTAGCCAGGGTTCAGCCCCAGCATTTT.

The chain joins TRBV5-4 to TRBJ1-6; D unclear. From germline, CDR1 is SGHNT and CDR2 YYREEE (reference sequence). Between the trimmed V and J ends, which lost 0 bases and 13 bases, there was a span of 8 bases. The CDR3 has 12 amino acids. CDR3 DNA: TGTGCCAGCAGCTTGGACTCGTGGCCCCTCCACTTT. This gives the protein CASSLDSWPLHF. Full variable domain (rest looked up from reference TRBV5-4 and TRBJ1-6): ETGVTQSPTHLIKTRGQQVTLRCSSQSGHNTVSWYQQALGQGPQFIFQYYREEENGRGNFPPRFSGLQFPNYSSELNVNALELDDSALYLCASSLDSWPLHFGNGTRLTVT.

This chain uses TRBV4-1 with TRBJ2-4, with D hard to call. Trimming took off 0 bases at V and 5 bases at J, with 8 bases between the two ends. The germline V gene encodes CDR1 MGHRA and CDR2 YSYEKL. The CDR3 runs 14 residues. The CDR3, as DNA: TGCGCCAGCAGCCAAGAAGGCCTAGAAAACATTCAGTACTTC. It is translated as CASSQEGLENIQYF.

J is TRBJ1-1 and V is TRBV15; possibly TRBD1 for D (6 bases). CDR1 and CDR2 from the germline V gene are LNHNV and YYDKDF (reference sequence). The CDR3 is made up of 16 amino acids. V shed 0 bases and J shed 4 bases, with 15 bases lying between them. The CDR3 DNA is TGTGCCACCAGCAGAGAAGGCGCCAGCAGGGGCACTGAAGCTTTCTTT. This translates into CATSREGASRGTEAFF.

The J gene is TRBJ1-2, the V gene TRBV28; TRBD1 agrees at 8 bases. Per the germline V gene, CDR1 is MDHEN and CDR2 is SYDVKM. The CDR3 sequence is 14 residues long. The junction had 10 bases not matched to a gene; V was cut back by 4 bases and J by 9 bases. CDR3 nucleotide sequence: TGTGCCAGCAGTTCGGGACAGGTGGGGGGGCGCTACACCTTC. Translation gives CASSSGQVGGRYTF.